This record concerns one T cell receptor beta chain sequence. The target antigen is unknown. This entry is derived from a study of PD-1 blockade in classical Hodgkin lymphoma. The study's findings and limits: Nothing has yet pinned down what causes the repertoire differences, possibly disease activity or prior therapy.

The protocol was immunoSEQ multiplex PCR, while the TCRdb copy is restricted to in-frame clones and leaves out a portion. The sample contains around 41,000 clones, approximately 80% of which appear only once. Relapse after autologous stem cell transplantation occurred in every patient, and brentuximab vedotin exposure varied. Germline CDR1 and CDR2: SGDLS and YYNGEE. The CDR3 is made up of 12 amino acids. The J segment lost 10 bases and the V segment lost 2 bases, leaving 1 base of the junction unmatched. The chain couples TRBV9 to TRBJ1-4; TRBD1 matches 8 bases. This sequence was found in a human donor with classical Hodgkin lymphoma. Sequenced here: peripheral blood mononuclear cells (PBMCs), sampled at baseline. DNA of the CDR3: TGTGCCAGCAGCGTTGGACAGGGAAAACTGTTTTTT. This translates into CASSVGQGKLFF.